This TCR beta chain came from a study of response to subunit inactivated influenza vaccine. Study-wide results and limits: Each seasonal influenza vaccination, the authors suggested, recruits few new T cells.

This CDR3 spans 18 amino acids. Losses at the gene ends were 4 bases for V and 4 bases for J; bases not matched to a gene: 19. Germline V lookup: CDR1 MDHEN, CDR2 SYDVKM. TCRdb passed the RT-PCR reads through MiXCR, listing each CDR3 protein once. Here the sample spans around 580,000 distinct CDR3 sequences, 12% to 15% being singletons. With respect to this clonotype: What it binds is unknown.

This chain uses TRBV28 with TRBJ2-7; 7 bases are shared with TRBD1. The sample in question was PBMCs from blood, obtained 11 to 12 days after vaccination. The TCR sequence derives from a man aged 45-65 years who received an inactivated influenza vaccine. In nucleotides, the CDR3 is TGTGCCAGCAGTTCATTTTGGGGGACAGACCCCCCGGGGTACGAGCAGTACTTC. It is translated as CASSSFWGTDPPGYEQYF.